This T cell receptor beta chain was recovered during a study of CD8 T cells in Susac syndrome. J lost 4 bases, V lost 1 base, and 6 bases had no gene match. The V gene's germline CDR1 is SGDLS and CDR2 YYNGEE. This CDR3 is built from 15 residues. The RNA input was roughly 0.45 to 1 ug, and it was reverse transcribed with random hexamers. Across 54 Vbeta and 13 Jbeta, TCR beta CDR3 was amplified with immunoSEQ multiplex PCR. Using its own MiXCR run on the immunoSEQ multiplex PCR reads, TCRdb lists one record per CDR3 protein. This table holds about 190,000 distinct CDR3 sequences, approximately 93% found once.

The chain uses TRBV9 and TRBJ2-5, with 8 bases identical to TRBD1. The sequencing input was CD4+ T cells from PBMCs. The receptor's source is a human donor in good health. The CDR3 DNA follows: TGTGCCAGCAGCGTAAGGGACAGGAAGGGAGAGACCCAGTACTTC. Translating gives CASSVRDRKGETQYF. The complete variable domain, with remaining parts taken from reference TRBV9 and TRBJ2-5, reads DSGVTQTPKHLITATGQRVTLRCSPRSGDLSVYWYQQSLDQGLQFLIQYYNGEERAKGNILERFSAQQFPDLHSELNLSSLELGDSALYFCASSVRDRKGETQYFGPGTRLLVL.